A selection of T cell receptor beta chains follows, all from one sample in a study of blood T cell repertoires in COVID-19. The protocol was immunoSEQ multiplex PCR, while the TCRdb copy is restricted to in-frame clones and leaves out a portion. The table includes about 150,000 clones, 65% to 85% detected once. The sample taken for sequencing was peripheral blood. These receptors all come from a man between 50 and 59 years old with active or convalescent COVID-19. The conserved cysteine and the conserved F or W are not part of the CDR3 here.

CDR3: ASSRRLAGGPYNEQF; J: TRBJ2-1; V: TRBV14
CDR3: ASRRLREGGELF; J: TRBJ2-2; V: TRBV2
CDR3: ASSLLQGGQPQH; J: TRBJ1-5; V: TRBV5-1
CDR3: ASSKTASSYNEQF; J: TRBJ2-1; V: TRBV19
CDR3: ASSLGSGPNSGNTIY; J: TRBJ1-3; V: TRBV5-1
CDR3: AWSDRGNQPQH; J: TRBJ1-5; V: TRBV30
CDR3: AISESGGINEQF; J: TRBJ2-1; V: TRBV10-3
CDR3: ASSGRDRGLRETQY; J: TRBJ2-5; V: TRBV6-1
CDR3: ASSWGQDYGYT; J: TRBJ1-2; V: TRBV19
CDR3: ASSLVLTGTGVSPLH; J: TRBJ1-6; V: TRBV5-4
CDR3: ASSEGLAAFDEQF; J: TRBJ2-1; V: TRBV2
CDR3: AWTISRTSGLDGNEQF; J: TRBJ2-1; V: TRBV30
CDR3: AWEQGAYEQY; J: TRBJ2-7; V: TRBV30
CDR3: ASSTTGDTEAF; J: TRBJ1-1; V: TRBV19
CDR3: ASSLLQSNEQF; J: TRBJ2-1; V: TRBV5-5
CDR3: ASSHNRGRNYGYT; J: TRBJ1-2; V: TRBV7-8
CDR3: ASSVLAGGTDTQY; J: TRBJ2-3; V: TRBV28
CDR3: ASSLDLRADTQY; J: TRBJ2-3; V: TRBV11-3
CDR3: AVRTGTGGYQPQH; J: TRBJ1-5; V: TRBV2
CDR3: ASSVDYRGTSGSMNYNEQF; J: TRBJ2-1; V: TRBV9
CDR3: ASSFLQGISYNEQF; J: TRBJ2-1; V: TRBV27
CDR3: ASSVGGAVEQF; J: TRBJ2-1; V: TRBV9
CDR3: ACNPGSGQGKLF; J: TRBJ1-4; V: TRBV30
CDR3: ASSLFRGDFNEQF; J: TRBJ2-1; V: TRBV7-2
CDR3: ASSPLGTGSTEAF; J: TRBJ1-1; V: TRBV3-1/TRBV3-2
CDR3: ASSLVAGRETQY; J: TRBJ2-5; V: TRBV11-2
CDR3: ASSPGTPPILAKNIQY; J: TRBJ2-4; V: TRBV6-7
CDR3: ASSLGQATYEQY; J: TRBJ2-7; V: TRBV9
CDR3: ASSLAGASDGYT; J: TRBJ1-2; V: TRBV28
CDR3: ASSLGPQGSGNTIY; J: TRBJ1-3; V: TRBV5-1
CDR3: ASSVGGGNTEAF; J: TRBJ1-1; V: TRBV28
CDR3: ASSLVGGRLTYEQY; J: TRBJ2-7; V: TRBV5-1
CDR3: ASRRTGNNYGYT; J: TRBJ1-2; V: TRBV27
CDR3: ASSLNQEGLAGGPEQY; J: TRBJ2-7; V: TRBV7-9